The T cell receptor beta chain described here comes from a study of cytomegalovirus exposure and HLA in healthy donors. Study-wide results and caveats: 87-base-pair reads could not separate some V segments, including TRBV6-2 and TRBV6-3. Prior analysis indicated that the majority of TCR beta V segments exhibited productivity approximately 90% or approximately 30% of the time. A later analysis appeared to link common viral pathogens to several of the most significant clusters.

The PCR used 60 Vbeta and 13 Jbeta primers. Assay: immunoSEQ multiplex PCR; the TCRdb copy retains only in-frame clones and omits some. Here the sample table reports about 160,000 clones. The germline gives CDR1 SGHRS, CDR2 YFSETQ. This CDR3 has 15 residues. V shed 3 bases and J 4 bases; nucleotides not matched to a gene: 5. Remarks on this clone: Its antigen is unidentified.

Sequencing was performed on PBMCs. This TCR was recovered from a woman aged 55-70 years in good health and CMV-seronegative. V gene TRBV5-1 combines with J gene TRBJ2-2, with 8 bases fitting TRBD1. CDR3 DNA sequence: TGCGCCAGCAGCTCACCCGGACAGGGCACCGGGGAGCTGTTTTTT. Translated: CASSSPGQGTGELFF.